This T cell receptor (beta chain) was obtained from a study of OX40 agonist ivuxolimab in advanced cancers. Study in general: The dose-escalation group included hepatocellular carcinoma, melanoma, renal cell carcinoma and head and neck cancer.

The CDR3 has 14 residues. V was cut by 3 bases and J by 6 bases, with 11 bases left in between. Germline values: CDR1 PRHDT, CDR2 FYEKMQ (reference sequence). Concerning this clone: Its matching antigen is unknown.

General study findings and limits: Also showing low normalized T-cell clonal expansion were some of the nonresponders.

The repertoire was sequenced with immunoSEQ multiplex PCR; TCRdb's copy has only in-frame clones and lacks some. The table shows about 73,000 clones, with almost 90% occurring only once. V gene TRBV13 combines with J gene TRBJ2-2, with D tentatively TRBD1 or TRBD2 (5 bases each). The input for sequencing was CD4+ or CD8+ T cells sorted from blood, taken in a trial of the OX40 agonist ivuxolimab. The clonotype comes from an adult with an advanced solid tumor such as melanoma, head and neck, liver or kidney cancer. The CDR3 reads CASSFGARAGELFF. The CDR3 nucleotides are TGTGCCAGCAGCTTCGGGGCGCGGGCCGGGGAGCTGTTTTTT. The full variable domain, in which reference TRBV13 and TRBJ2-2 provide the parts outside the CDR3, is AAGVIQSPRHLIKEKRETATLKCYPIPRHDTVYWYQQGPGQDPQFLISFYEKMQSDKGSIPDRFSAQQFSDYHSELNMSSLELGDSALYFCASSFGARAGELFFGEGSRLTVL.